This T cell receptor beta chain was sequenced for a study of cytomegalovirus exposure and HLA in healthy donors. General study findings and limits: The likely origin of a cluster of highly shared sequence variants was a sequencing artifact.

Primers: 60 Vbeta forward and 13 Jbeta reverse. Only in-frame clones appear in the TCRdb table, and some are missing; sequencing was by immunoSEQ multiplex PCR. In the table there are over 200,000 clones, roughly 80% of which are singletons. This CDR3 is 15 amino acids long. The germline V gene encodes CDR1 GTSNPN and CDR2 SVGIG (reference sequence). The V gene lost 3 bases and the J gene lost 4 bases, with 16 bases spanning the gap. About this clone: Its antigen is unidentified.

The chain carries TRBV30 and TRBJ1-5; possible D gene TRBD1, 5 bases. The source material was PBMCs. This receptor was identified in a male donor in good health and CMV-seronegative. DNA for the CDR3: TGTGCCTGGAGCCCCATGGGGCACTCGAATCAGCCCCAGCATTTT. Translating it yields CAWSPMGHSNQPQHF.